The rows below give T cell receptor beta chains drawn from one sample of a study of blood T cell repertoires in COVID-19. TCRdb's copy holds only in-frame clones and misses some; the assay was immunoSEQ multiplex PCR. The table has 250,000 or so clones, around 84% seen once. The sequenced material came from peripheral blood. The receptors derive from a man in his fifties or sixties with acute or convalescent COVID-19. CDR3s include the opening cysteine and the closing phenylalanine or tryptophan. Each record gives: D gene, V gene, clone size, J gene, CDR3 protein, CDR3 DNA. D genes are given only for firm matches. Some rows mark clone size as missing; the rest say once, few, many or name a class of expanded clone.

d_call: NA; v_call: TRBV5-1; clone_size: NA; j_call: TRBJ2-5; cdr3_aa: CASSLTVWTQVKTQYF; cdr3_nt: TGCGCCAGCAGCCTGACCGTTTGGACACAGGTGAAGACCCAGTACTTC
d_call: NA; v_call: TRBV10-2; clone_size: NA; j_call: TRBJ2-1; cdr3_aa: CASSERGGAYNEQFF; cdr3_nt: TGCGCCAGCAGTGAGAGAGGCGGGGCCTACAATGAGCAGTTCTTC
d_call: TRBD2; v_call: TRBV7-2; clone_size: NA; j_call: TRBJ2-7; cdr3_aa: CASSLGTSGLSYEQYF; cdr3_nt: TGTGCCAGCAGCTTAGGGACTAGCGGCCTCTCCTACGAGCAGTACTTC
d_call: NA; v_call: TRBV6-5; clone_size: NA; j_call: TRBJ2-7; cdr3_aa: CASATDREGYEQYF; cdr3_nt: TGTGCCAGCGCAACGGACAGGGAGGGCTACGAGCAGTACTTC
d_call: NA; v_call: TRBV11-2; clone_size: NA; j_call: TRBJ2-2; cdr3_aa: CASSAPPTEDTGELFF; cdr3_nt: TGTGCCAGCAGCGCCCCACCTACCGAGGACACCGGGGAGCTGTTTTTT
d_call: NA; v_call: TRBV18; clone_size: NA; j_call: TRBJ2-7; cdr3_aa: CASSLRQLAYEQYF; cdr3_nt: TGTGCCAGCTCACTCCGACAGTTGGCCTACGAGCAGTACTTC
d_call: TRBD2; v_call: TRBV7-9; clone_size: NA; j_call: TRBJ2-7; cdr3_aa: CASSPGLAPFEQYF; cdr3_nt: TGTGCCAGCAGCCCAGGACTAGCGCCCTTCGAGCAGTACTTC
d_call: TRBD2; v_call: TRBV7-8; clone_size: NA; j_call: TRBJ2-7; cdr3_aa: CASSLALAGSGRLGEQYF; cdr3_nt: TGTGCCAGCAGCTTAGCGCTAGCGGGTAGCGGGAGATTGGGTGAGCAGTACTTC
d_call: TRBD2; v_call: TRBV11-2; clone_size: NA; j_call: TRBJ2-1; cdr3_aa: CASSLGTSGSYNEQFF; cdr3_nt: TGTGCCAGCAGCTTAGGAACTAGCGGCTCCTACAATGAGCAGTTCTTC
d_call: NA; v_call: TRBV7-2; clone_size: NA; j_call: TRBJ2-4; cdr3_aa: CASSFGGKNIQYF; cdr3_nt: TGTGCCAGCAGCTTCGGCGGGAAAAACATTCAGTACTTC
d_call: NA; v_call: TRBV6-5; clone_size: once; j_call: TRBJ1-1; cdr3_aa: CASRPTGTNTEAFF; cdr3_nt: TGTGCCAGCAGACCTACAGGGACGAACACTGAAGCTTTCTTT
d_call: NA; v_call: TRBV5-1; clone_size: NA; j_call: TRBJ2-3; cdr3_aa: CASTRGSSTDTQYF; cdr3_nt: TGCGCCAGCACTAGGGGGTCTAGCACAGATACGCAGTATTTT
d_call: NA; v_call: TRBV20-1; clone_size: NA; j_call: TRBJ2-7; cdr3_aa: CSASPGGPYEQYF; cdr3_nt: TGCAGTGCTAGTCCGGGGGGCCCCTACGAGCAGTACTTC
d_call: TRBD1; v_call: TRBV2; clone_size: NA; j_call: TRBJ1-5; cdr3_aa: CASTGGDRVQPQHF; cdr3_nt: TGTGCCAGCACTGGCGGGGACAGGGTACAGCCCCAGCATTTT
d_call: TRBD2; v_call: TRBV5-3; clone_size: NA; j_call: TRBJ2-7; cdr3_aa: CAPNPHTSGRDMYEQYF; cdr3_nt: TGTGCCCCAAACCCCCACACTAGCGGGAGGGATATGTACGAGCAGTACTTC
d_call: TRBD2; v_call: TRBV14; clone_size: NA; j_call: TRBJ2-3; cdr3_aa: CASSFRLAGGPDTQYF; cdr3_nt: TGTGCCAGCAGCTTTCGACTAGCGGGAGGGCCGGATACGCAGTATTTT
d_call: TRBD2; v_call: TRBV4-3; clone_size: NA; j_call: TRBJ2-1; cdr3_aa: CASSLSGLAGGGEQFF; cdr3_nt: TGCGCCAGCAGCCTATCGGGACTAGCGGGAGGCGGGGAGCAGTTCTTC
d_call: TRBD2; v_call: TRBV5-4; clone_size: NA; j_call: TRBJ2-5; cdr3_aa: CASSPGGGETQYF; cdr3_nt: TGTGCCAGCAGCCCGGGGGGAGGCGAGACCCAGTACTTC
d_call: NA; v_call: TRBV30; clone_size: NA; j_call: TRBJ1-5; cdr3_aa: CAWSVLGGEQPQHF; cdr3_nt: TGTGCCTGGAGTGTACTTGGTGGAGAGCAGCCCCAGCATTTT
d_call: NA; v_call: TRBV19; clone_size: NA; j_call: TRBJ1-1; cdr3_aa: CASSMTGNTEAFF; cdr3_nt: TGTGCCAGTAGTATGACAGGGAACACTGAAGCTTTCTTT
d_call: TRBD2; v_call: TRBV6-2/TRBV6-3; clone_size: NA; j_call: TRBJ2-1; cdr3_aa: CASSATLAGDGEQFF; cdr3_nt: TGTGCCAGCAGCGCCACTCTAGCGGGAGATGGTGAGCAGTTCTTC
d_call: TRBD1; v_call: TRBV10-3; clone_size: NA; j_call: TRBJ2-3; cdr3_aa: CAISSGQGTDTQYF; cdr3_nt: TGTGCCATCAGTTCGGGACAGGGGACAGATACGCAGTATTTT
d_call: NA; v_call: TRBV27; clone_size: NA; j_call: TRBJ1-4; cdr3_aa: CASSLYAGGTNEKLFF; cdr3_nt: TGTGCCAGCAGTTTATACGCGGGGGGGACTAATGAAAAACTGTTTTTT
d_call: NA; v_call: TRBV4-3; clone_size: NA; j_call: TRBJ2-7; cdr3_aa: CASSQDLARDSLTRAQYF; cdr3_nt: TGCGCCAGCAGCCAAGATTTGGCGAGGGACTCCCTTACCCGTGCGCAGTACTTC
d_call: TRBD2; v_call: TRBV24-1; clone_size: NA; j_call: TRBJ2-5; cdr3_aa: CATSDPAGGKETQYF; cdr3_nt: TGTGCCACCAGTGATCCGGCGGGGGGGAAAGAGACCCAGTACTTC
d_call: NA; v_call: TRBV7-9; clone_size: NA; j_call: TRBJ2-3; cdr3_aa: CASSLEGLGTQYF; cdr3_nt: TGTGCCAGCAGCTTAGAGGGACTTGGGACGCAGTATTTT
d_call: NA; v_call: TRBV19; clone_size: once; j_call: TRBJ2-2; cdr3_aa: CASSIRGLNTGELFF; cdr3_nt: TGTGCCAGTAGTATCCGGGGTTTAAACACCGGGGAGCTGTTTTTT
d_call: TRBD1; v_call: TRBV18; clone_size: once; j_call: TRBJ2-7; cdr3_aa: CASSPRQGYEQYF; cdr3_nt: TGTGCCAGCTCACCGCGACAGGGATACGAGCAGTACTTC
d_call: TRBD1; v_call: TRBV18; clone_size: few; j_call: TRBJ1-5; cdr3_aa: CASSRTGGRQPQHF; cdr3_nt: TGTGCCAGCTCAAGGACAGGGGGGCGACAGCCCCAGCATTTT
d_call: NA; v_call: TRBV7-2; clone_size: once; j_call: TRBJ1-5; cdr3_aa: CASSVEWEVSNQPQHF; cdr3_nt: TGTGCCAGCAGTGTAGAGTGGGAGGTTAGCAATCAGCCCCAGCATTTT
d_call: TRBD1; v_call: TRBV19; clone_size: NA; j_call: TRBJ2-1; cdr3_aa: CASSLDRDSYNEQFF; cdr3_nt: TGTGCCAGTAGTTTAGACAGGGACTCCTACAATGAGCAGTTCTTC
d_call: TRBD2; v_call: TRBV3-1/TRBV3-2; clone_size: NA; j_call: TRBJ2-7; cdr3_aa: CASSQPGTSAPYEQYF; cdr3_nt: TGTGCCAGCAGCCAACCCGGGACTAGCGCTCCCTACGAGCAGTACTTC
d_call: TRBD2; v_call: TRBV7-6; clone_size: NA; j_call: TRBJ2-1; cdr3_aa: CASSSPRGLAGAKNYNEQFF; cdr3_nt: TGTGCCAGCAGCTCCCCCCGTGGACTAGCGGGAGCGAAAAACTACAATGAGCAGTTCTTC
d_call: NA; v_call: TRBV10-1; clone_size: few; j_call: TRBJ1-2; cdr3_aa: CASSGAVSYGYTF; cdr3_nt: TGCGCCAGCAGTGGGGCAGTAAGCTATGGCTACACCTTC
d_call: NA; v_call: TRBV19; clone_size: NA; j_call: TRBJ1-1; cdr3_aa: CASRGGMNTEAFF; cdr3_nt: TGTGCCAGTAGAGGGGGAATGAACACTGAAGCTTTCTTT
d_call: TRBD1; v_call: TRBV23-1; clone_size: NA; j_call: TRBJ1-5; cdr3_aa: CASSQVQGLGNQPQHF; cdr3_nt: TGCGCCAGCAGTCAAGTACAGGGGTTAGGCAATCAGCCCCAGCATTTT
d_call: TRBD1; v_call: TRBV30; clone_size: NA; j_call: TRBJ2-1; cdr3_aa: CAWSSGTAPNEQFF; cdr3_nt: TGTGCCTGGAGCTCCGGGACAGCCCCCAATGAGCAGTTCTTC
d_call: NA; v_call: TRBV5-1; clone_size: NA; j_call: TRBJ1-3; cdr3_aa: CASSSQGTGNTIYF; cdr3_nt: TGCGCCAGCAGCTCCCAGGGTACTGGAAACACCATATATTTT